Shown below are 10 T cell receptor beta chains from a single sample sequenced in a study of blood T cell repertoires in COVID-19. Data came from immunoSEQ multiplex PCR; TCRdb stores just in-frame clones and leaves some out. The data show hundreds of thousands of clones, 90% seen once. The sample was PBMCs or T cells enriched from blood (not recorded which). These receptors came from a woman under 30 with acute COVID-19.

The rearrangement joins TRBV7-9 to TRBJ2-5, with D maybe TRBD2 (6 bases). This CDR3 is built from 15 residues. Germline lookup yields CDR1 SEHNR and CDR2 FQNEAQ (reference sequence). The germline V and J ends were trimmed by 4 bases and 2 bases, with 14 bases remaining between them. For the CDR3, the DNA is TGTGCCAGCAGCTATGGGTCTGGGGGGCAAGAGACCCAGTACTTC. It codes for CASSYGSGGQETQYF.

V is TRBV4-2 and J is TRBJ2-2; 7 nucleotides agree with TRBD1. CDR1 and CDR2 from the germline V gene are LGHNA and YNFKEQ. The CDR3 has 15 residues. Losses at the gene ends were 8 bases for V and 2 bases for J; bases not matched to a gene: 8. The CDR3 DNA is TGTGCCAGCTCACCAGGACAGGCAAACACCGGGGAGCTGTTTTTT. Amino acid sequence: CASSPGQANTGELFF.

This chain joins TRBV7-7 and TRBJ1-3, with TRBD1 identical over 8 bases. Germline trimming cut 5 bases from V and 3 bases from J; bases unmatched to any gene: 3. CDR3 length: 14 amino acids. Germline CDR1 is SSHAT and CDR2 is FNYEAQ (reference sequence). The CDR3 here is CASSRTGFGNTIYF. The CDR3 nucleotides read TGTGCCAGCAGCCGGACAGGGTTTGGAAACACCATATATTTT.

In regard to this clone: One end of the junction does not line up with germline, which may come from a read error. This chain joins TRBV10-3 and TRBJ2-7, with 7 positions matching TRBD2. The CDR3 consists of 12 residues. Germline V lookup: CDR1 ENHRY, CDR2 SYGVKD. This CDR3 is CAISEFMDGRDF. The CDR3 nucleotides are TGTGCCATCAGTGAGTTTATGGATGGGAGGGACTTC.

This clone has only one observation. V gene TRBV3-1 (or the pseudogene TRBV3-2) combines with J gene TRBJ2-7; 7 bases agree with TRBD1. The ends lost 4 bases at V and 7 bases at J; junction bases unmatched: 22. Germline V gene data show CDR1 as LGHDT and CDR2 as YNNKEL (reference sequence). The CDR3 sequence is 18 residues long. Here the CDR3 reads CASSPRLIRTGLKGEQYF. CDR3 nucleotide sequence: TGTGCCAGCAGCCCACGATTGATCAGGACAGGTCTTAAAGGGGAGCAGTACTTC.

The rearrangement uses TRBV11-2 and TRBJ2-1; 8 bases align to TRBD2. CDR1 SGHAT and CDR2 FQNNGV come from the germline V gene. Trimming removed 3 bases from V and 4 bases from J; junction bases left unmatched: 8. The CDR3 contains 16 residues. The CDR3 DNA reads as TGTGCCAGCAGCTTCCGTAGCGGGATAAGTTACAATGAGCAGTTCTTC. Translating it yields CASSFRSGISYNEQFF.

CDR3 sequence reads: CASSPTLPGQGDAYEQYF. The DNA of the CDR3 is TGTGCCAGCAGCCCAACCCTACCGGGACAGGGGGACGCCTACGAGCAGTACTTC. The chain links TRBV9 to TRBJ2-7; 11 bases align to TRBD1. Germline V gene lookup returns CDR1 SGDLS and CDR2 YYNGEE. CDR3 length equals 18 residues. The J segment lost 2 bases and the V segment lost 4 bases, leaving 14 bases of the junction unmatched.

This chain links TRBV2 with TRBJ2-7; 8 bases are a match to TRBD1. Per the germline V gene, CDR1 is SNHLY and CDR2 is FYNNEI. Unmatched junction bases numbered 6, after V lost 6 bases and J lost 5 bases. This CDR3 is built from 13 residues. DNA for the CDR3: TGTGCCAGCAGCCCCAGACAGGGGAACGAGCAGTACTTC. It encodes CASSPRQGNEQYF. The whole variable domain, filled in from reference TRBV2 and TRBJ2-7, reads EPEVTQTPSHQVTQMGQEVILRCVPISNHLYFYWYRQILGQKVEFLVSFYNNEISEKSEIFDDQFSVERPDGSNFTLKIRSTKLEDSAMYFCASSPRQGNEQYFGPGTRLTVT.

This chain joins TRBV19 and TRBJ2-1; TRBD1 agrees at 8 bases. The CDR3 sequence is 15 residues long. Germline V CDR1 and CDR2: LNHDA, SQIVND (reference sequence). Unmatched junction bases numbered 5, after V lost 4 bases and J lost 3 bases. DNA for the CDR3: TGTGCCAGTAGTACCGGACAGGGAAACTACAATGAGCAGTTCTTC. Residues: CASSTGQGNYNEQFF.

The chain has TRBV6-6 and TRBJ1-6, with TRBD1 matching 7 bases. Germline CDR1 is MNHNY and CDR2 is SVGAGI (reference sequence). The CDR3 sequence is 17 residues long. The V gene end was trimmed by 6 bases and the J gene end by 6 bases; junction bases not matched to a gene: 14. The CDR3 coding sequence is TGTGCCAGCAGCCGACGCGGGACAGCTGCTTCTAATTCACCCCTCCACTTT. Its translation is CASSRRGTAASNSPLHF.